This T cell receptor beta chain was recovered during a study of T-cell memory formation after mild COVID-19. For the study at large: Each donor largely had its own TCR clusters. Study-wide results and caveats: Some clones that responded were present in memory (sampled pre-infection), which suggests cross-reactive memory joined. Day 37-peaking second-wave clones had unconfirmed SARS-CoV-2 specificity. Among clones contracting day 15 to 85, CD4/CD8 was balanced, whereas later expanders leaned CD4+.

There are 16 residues in the CDR3. CDR1 is LGHNA, CDR2 YNFKEQ, per germline. Trimming cost V 3 bases and J 2 bases, with 15 bases left between them. MiXCR, applied by TCRdb to the 5' RACE reads, yields one record per CDR3 protein. The table includes hundreds of thousands of distinct CDR3 sequences, around 25% detected once. About this clonotype: The antigen is undetermined.

The chain uses TRBV4-2 and TRBJ2-3; TRBD2 might be the D (5 bases). Sequencing was carried out using PBMCs or a T cell subset sorted from them (not recorded which). The sequence was collected from an adult woman who had mild COVID-19 (a few samples of this study predate the infection). Cell type and time point are not known. The CDR3 region is CASSHEPLAPTDTQYF. In DNA form, the CDR3 reads TGTGCCAGCAGCCACGAACCCCTAGCCCCCACAGATACGCAGTATTTT.